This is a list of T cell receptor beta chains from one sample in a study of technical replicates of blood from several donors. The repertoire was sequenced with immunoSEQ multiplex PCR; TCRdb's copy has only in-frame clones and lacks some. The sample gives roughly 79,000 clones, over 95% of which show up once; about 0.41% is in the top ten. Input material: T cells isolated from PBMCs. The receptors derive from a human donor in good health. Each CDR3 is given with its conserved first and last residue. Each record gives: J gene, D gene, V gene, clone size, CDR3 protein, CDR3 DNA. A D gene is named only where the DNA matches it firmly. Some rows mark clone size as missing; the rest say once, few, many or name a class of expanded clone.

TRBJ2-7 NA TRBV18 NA CASSLSQGLRNEQYF TGTGCCAGCTCCCTCTCACAGGGATTACGAAACGAGCAGTACTTC
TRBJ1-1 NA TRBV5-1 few CASSLDSLDTEAFF TGCGCCAGCAGCTTGGACAGCCTCGACACTGAAGCTTTCTTT
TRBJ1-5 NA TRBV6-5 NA CASSGGQNQPQHF TGTGCCAGCAGCGGGGGGCAGAATCAGCCCCAGCATTTT
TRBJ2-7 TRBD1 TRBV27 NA CASSFGQGHEQYF TGTGCCAGCTCATTCGGACAGGGGCACGAGCAGTACTTC
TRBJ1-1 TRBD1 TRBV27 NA CATWTGGNTEAFF TGTGCCACCTGGACAGGGGGCAACACTGAAGCTTTCTTT
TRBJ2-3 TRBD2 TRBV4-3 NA CASSQDPSGFTDTQYF TGCGCCAGCAGCCAAGATCCTAGCGGGTTTACAGATACGCAGTATTTT
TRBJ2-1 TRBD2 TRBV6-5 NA CASGLVFAEQFF TGTGCCAGCGGACTAGTGTTTGCTGAGCAGTTCTTC
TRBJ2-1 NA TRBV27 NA CASGVGASSEQFF TGTGCCAGCGGAGTGGGGGCAAGTAGTGAGCAGTTCTTC
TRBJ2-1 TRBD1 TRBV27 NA CASRNFRDRDYNEQFF TGTGCCAGCAGAAACTTCCGGGACAGGGACTACAATGAGCAGTTCTTC
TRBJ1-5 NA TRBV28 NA CASSSQASLGQPQHF TGTGCCAGCAGTTCACAGGCCTCCCTTGGCCAGCCCCAGCATTTT